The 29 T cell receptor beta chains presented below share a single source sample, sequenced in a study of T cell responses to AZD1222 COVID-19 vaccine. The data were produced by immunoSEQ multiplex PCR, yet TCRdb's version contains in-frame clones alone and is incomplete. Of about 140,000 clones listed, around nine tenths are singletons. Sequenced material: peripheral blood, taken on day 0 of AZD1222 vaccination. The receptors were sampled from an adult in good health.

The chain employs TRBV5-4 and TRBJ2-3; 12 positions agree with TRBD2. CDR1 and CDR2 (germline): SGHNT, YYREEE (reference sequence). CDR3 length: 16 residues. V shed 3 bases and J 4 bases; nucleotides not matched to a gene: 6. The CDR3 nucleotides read TGTGCCAGCAGCTCTAGACTAGCGGGAGTGTCAGATACGCAGTATTTT. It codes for CASSSRLAGVSDTQYF.

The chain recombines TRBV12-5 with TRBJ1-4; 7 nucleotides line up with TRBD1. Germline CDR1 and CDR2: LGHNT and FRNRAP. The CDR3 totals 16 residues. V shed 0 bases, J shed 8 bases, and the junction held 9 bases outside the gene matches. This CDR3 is CASGLVLRGQGEKLFF. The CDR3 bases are TGTGCTAGTGGTTTGGTATTAAGGGGGCAAGGAGAAAAACTGTTTTTT.

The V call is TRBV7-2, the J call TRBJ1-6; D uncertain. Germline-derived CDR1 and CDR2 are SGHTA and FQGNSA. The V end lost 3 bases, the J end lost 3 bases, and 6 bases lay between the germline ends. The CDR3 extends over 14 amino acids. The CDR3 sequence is CASSFGNYNSPLHF. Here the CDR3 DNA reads TGTGCCAGCAGCTTTGGCAACTATAATTCACCCCTCCACTTT.

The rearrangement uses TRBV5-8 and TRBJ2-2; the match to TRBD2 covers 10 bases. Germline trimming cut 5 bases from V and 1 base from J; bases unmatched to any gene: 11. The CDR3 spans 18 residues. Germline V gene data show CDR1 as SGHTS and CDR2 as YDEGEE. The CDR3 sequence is CASSNRVLAGGNTGELFF. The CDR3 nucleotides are TGTGCCAGCAGTAACCGCGTATTAGCGGGAGGGAACACCGGGGAGCTGTTTTTT.

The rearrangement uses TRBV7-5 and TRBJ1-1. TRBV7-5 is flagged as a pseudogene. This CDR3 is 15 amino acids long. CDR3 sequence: CVRSPFSKRNTEAFF. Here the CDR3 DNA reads TGTGTCAGAAGCCCCTTTTCAAAGAGGAACACTGAAGCTTTCTTT.

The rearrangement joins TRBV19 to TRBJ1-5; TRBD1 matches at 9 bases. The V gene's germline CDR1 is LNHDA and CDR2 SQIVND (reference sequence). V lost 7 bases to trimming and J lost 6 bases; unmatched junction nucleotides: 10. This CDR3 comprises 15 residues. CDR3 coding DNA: TGTGCCAGTACAAAAGCCGGACAGGGGAGTCAGCCCCAGCATTTT. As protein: CASTKAGQGSQPQHF.

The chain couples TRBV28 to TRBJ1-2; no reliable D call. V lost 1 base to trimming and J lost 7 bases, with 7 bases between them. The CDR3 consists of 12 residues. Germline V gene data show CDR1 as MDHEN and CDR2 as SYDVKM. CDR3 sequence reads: CASSLYQVGYTF. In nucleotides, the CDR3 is TGTGCCAGCAGTTTATACCAGGTTGGCTACACCTTC.

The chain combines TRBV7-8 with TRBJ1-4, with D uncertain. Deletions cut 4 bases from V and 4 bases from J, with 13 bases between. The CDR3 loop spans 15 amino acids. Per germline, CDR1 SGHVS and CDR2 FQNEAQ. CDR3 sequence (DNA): TGTGCCAGCAGCTCGCAACCTACGGGTAATGAAAAACTGTTTTTT. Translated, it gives CASSSQPTGNEKLFF. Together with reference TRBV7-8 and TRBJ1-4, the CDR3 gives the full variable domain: GAGVSQSPRYKVAKRGQDVALRCDPISGHVSLFWYQQALGQGPEFLTYFQNEAQLDKSGLPSDRFFAERPEGSVSTLKIQRTQQEDSAVYLCASSSQPTGNEKLFFGSGTQLSVL.

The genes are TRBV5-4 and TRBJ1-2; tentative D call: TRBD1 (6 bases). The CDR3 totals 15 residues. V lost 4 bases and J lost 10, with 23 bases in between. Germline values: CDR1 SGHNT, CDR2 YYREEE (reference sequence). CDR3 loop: CASSAIRGGPMPYTF. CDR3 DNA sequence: TGTGCCAGCAGCGCTATCCGGGGGGGCCCTATGCCCTACACCTTC.

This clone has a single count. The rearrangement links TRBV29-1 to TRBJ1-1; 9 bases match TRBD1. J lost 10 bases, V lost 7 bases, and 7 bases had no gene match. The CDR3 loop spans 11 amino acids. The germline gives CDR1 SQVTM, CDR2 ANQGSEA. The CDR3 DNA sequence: TGCAGCGCTGGACAGGGGCTGGGAGCTTTCTTT. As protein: CSAGQGLGAFF. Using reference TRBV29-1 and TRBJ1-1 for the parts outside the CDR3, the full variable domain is SAVISQKPSRDICQRGTSLTIQCQVDSQVTMMFWYRQQPGQSLTLIATANQGSEATYESGFVIDKFPISRPNLTFSTLTVSNMSPEDSSIYLCSAGQGLGAFFGQGTRLTVV.

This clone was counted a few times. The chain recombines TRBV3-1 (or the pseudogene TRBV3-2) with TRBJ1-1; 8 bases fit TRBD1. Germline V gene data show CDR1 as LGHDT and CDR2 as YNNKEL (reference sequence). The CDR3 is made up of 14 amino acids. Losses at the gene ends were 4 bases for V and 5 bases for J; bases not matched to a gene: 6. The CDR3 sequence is CASSRGQGRTEAFF. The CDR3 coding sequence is TGTGCCAGCAGCCGAGGACAGGGTCGTACTGAAGCTTTCTTT.

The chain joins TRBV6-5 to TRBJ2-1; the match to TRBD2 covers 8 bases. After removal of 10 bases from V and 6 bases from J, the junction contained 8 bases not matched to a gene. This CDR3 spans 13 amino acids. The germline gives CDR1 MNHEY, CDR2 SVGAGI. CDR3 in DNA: TGTGCCACCAGACTAGCGCTTCGCAATGAGCAGTTCTTC. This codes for CATRLALRNEQFF.

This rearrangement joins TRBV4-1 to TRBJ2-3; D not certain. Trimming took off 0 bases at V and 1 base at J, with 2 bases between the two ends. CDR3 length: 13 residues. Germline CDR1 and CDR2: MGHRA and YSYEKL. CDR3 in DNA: TGCGCCAGCAGCCAAGAGGGCACAGATACGCAGTATTTT. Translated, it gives CASSQEGTDTQYF.

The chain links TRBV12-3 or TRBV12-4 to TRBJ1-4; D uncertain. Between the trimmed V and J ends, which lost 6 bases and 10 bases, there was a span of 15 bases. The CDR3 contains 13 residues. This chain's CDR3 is CASSPVADGKLFF. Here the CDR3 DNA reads TGTGCCAGCAGCCCCGTAGCGGATGGAAAACTGTTTTTT.

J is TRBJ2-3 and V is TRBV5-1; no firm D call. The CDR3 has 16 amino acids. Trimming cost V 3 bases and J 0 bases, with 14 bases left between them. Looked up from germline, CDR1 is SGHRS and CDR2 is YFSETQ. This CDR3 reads CASSSNGALSTDTQYF. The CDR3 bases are TGCGCCAGCAGCTCGAACGGAGCGCTTAGCACAGATACGCAGTATTTT. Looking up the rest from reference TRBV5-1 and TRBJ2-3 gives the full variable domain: KAGVTQTPRYLIKTRGQQVTLSCSPISGHRSVSWYQQTPGQGLQFLFEYFSETQRNKGNFPGRFSGRQFSNSRSEMNVSTLELGDSALYLCASSSNGALSTDTQYFGPGTRLTVL.

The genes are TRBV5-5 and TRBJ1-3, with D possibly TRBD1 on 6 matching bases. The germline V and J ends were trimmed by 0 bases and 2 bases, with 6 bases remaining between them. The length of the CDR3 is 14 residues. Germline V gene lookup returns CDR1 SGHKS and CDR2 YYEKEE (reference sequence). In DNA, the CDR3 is TGTGCCAGCAGCTTGGCAGGGGCTGGAAACACCATATATTTT. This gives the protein CASSLAGAGNTIYF. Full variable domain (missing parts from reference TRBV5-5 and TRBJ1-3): DAGVTQSPTHLIKTRGQQVTLRCSPISGHKSVSWYQQVLGQGPQFIFQYYEKEERGRGNFPDRFSARQFPNYSSELNVNALLLGDSALYLCASSLAGAGNTIYFGEGSWLTVV.

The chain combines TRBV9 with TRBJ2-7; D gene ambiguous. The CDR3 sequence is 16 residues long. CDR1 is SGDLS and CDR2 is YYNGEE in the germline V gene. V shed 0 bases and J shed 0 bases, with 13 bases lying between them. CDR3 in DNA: TGTGCCAGCAGCGTAGGGGCGGAAGTCGGCTCCTACGAGCAGTACTTC. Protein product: CASSVGAEVGSYEQYF.

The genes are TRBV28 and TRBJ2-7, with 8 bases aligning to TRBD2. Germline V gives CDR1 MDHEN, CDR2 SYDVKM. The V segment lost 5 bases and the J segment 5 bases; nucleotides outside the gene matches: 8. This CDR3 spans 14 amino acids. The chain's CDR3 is CASSQSGSTDEQYF. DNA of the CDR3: TGTGCCAGCAGTCAGAGCGGGAGTACTGACGAGCAGTACTTC.

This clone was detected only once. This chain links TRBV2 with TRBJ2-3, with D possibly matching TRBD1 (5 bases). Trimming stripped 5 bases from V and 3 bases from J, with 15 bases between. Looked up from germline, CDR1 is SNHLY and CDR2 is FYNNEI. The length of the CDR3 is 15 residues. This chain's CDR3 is CASSLIQGATDTQYF. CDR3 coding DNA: TGTGCCAGCAGTCTTATTCAGGGCGCGACAGATACGCAGTATTTT.

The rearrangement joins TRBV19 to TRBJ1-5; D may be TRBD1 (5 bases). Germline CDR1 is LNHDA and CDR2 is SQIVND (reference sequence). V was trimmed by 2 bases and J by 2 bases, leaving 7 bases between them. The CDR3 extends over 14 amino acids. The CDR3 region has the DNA TGTGCCAGTAGTATACGAGGGGGCAATCAGCCCCAGCATTTT. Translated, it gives CASSIRGGNQPQHF. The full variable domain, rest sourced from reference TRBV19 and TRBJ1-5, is DGGITQSPKYLFRKEGQNVTLSCEQNLNHDAMYWYRQDPGQGLRLIYYSQIVNDFQKGDIAEGYSVSREKKESFPLTVTSAQKNPTAFYLCASSIRGGNQPQHFGDGTRLSIL.

The CDR3 sequence: CSARTVMNTEAFF. Here the CDR3 DNA reads TGCAGCGCAAGGACAGTAATGAACACTGAAGCTTTCTTT. The genes are TRBV29-1 and TRBJ1-1; tentatively, D is TRBD1 (6 bases). The germline V and J ends were trimmed by 7 bases and 0 bases, with 12 bases remaining between them. Germline loops: CDR1 SQVTM, CDR2 ANQGSEA. The CDR3 has 13 residues.

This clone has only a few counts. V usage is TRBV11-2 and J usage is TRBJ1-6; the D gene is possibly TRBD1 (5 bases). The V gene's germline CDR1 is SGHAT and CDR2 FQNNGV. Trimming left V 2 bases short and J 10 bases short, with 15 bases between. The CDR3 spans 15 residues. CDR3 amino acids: CASSLRGGERSPLHF. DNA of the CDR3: TGTGCCAGCAGCTTAAGGGGCGGTGAGAGATCACCCCTCCACTTT.

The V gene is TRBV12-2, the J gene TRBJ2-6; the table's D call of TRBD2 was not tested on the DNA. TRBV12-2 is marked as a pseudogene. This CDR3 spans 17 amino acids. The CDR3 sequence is CASRLSGRAAGANVLTF. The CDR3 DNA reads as TGTGCAAGTCGCTTGAGCGGGAGGGCCGCAGGGGCCAACGTCCTGACTTTC.

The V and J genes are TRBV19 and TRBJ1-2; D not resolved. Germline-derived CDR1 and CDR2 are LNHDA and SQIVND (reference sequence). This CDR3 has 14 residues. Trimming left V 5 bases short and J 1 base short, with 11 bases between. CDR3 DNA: TGTGCCAGTAGTCCCCGGGTTCGTAACTATGGCTACACCTTC. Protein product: CASSPRVRNYGYTF.

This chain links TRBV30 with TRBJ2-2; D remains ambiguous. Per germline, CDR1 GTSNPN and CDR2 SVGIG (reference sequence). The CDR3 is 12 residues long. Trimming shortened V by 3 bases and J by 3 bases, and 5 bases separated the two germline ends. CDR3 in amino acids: CAWRSDTGELFF. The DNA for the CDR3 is TGTGCCTGGAGGTCGGACACCGGGGAGCTGTTTTTT.

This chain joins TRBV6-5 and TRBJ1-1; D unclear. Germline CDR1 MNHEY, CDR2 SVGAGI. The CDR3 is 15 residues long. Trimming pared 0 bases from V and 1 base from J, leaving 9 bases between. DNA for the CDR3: TGTGCCAGCAGTTACTCTGCAGTAAGGAACACTGAAGCTTTCTTT. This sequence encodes CASSYSAVRNTEAFF.

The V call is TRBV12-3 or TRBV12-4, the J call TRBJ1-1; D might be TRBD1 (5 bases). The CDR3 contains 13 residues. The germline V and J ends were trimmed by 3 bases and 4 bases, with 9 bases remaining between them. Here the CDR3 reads CASSFFGGTEAFF. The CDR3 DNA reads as TGTGCCAGCAGTTTTTTCGGGGGCACTGAAGCTTTCTTT.

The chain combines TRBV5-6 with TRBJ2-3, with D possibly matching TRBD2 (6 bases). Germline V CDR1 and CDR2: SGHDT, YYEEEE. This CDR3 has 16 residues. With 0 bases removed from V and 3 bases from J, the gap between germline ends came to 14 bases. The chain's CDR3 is CASSLGTGVATDTQYF. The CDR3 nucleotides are TGTGCCAGCAGCTTGGGGACGGGAGTGGCAACAGATACGCAGTATTTT.

CDR3 loop: CSVDRTGTKQETQYF. The CDR3 region has the DNA TGCAGCGTTGATAGAACCGGGACCAAACAAGAGACCCAGTACTTC. The chain has TRBV29-1 and TRBJ2-5; either TRBD1 or TRBD2 may supply D (5 bases each). Trimming pared 3 bases from V and 2 bases from J, leaving 16 bases between. Per the germline V gene, CDR1 is SQVTM and CDR2 is ANQGSEA. This CDR3 comprises 15 residues.